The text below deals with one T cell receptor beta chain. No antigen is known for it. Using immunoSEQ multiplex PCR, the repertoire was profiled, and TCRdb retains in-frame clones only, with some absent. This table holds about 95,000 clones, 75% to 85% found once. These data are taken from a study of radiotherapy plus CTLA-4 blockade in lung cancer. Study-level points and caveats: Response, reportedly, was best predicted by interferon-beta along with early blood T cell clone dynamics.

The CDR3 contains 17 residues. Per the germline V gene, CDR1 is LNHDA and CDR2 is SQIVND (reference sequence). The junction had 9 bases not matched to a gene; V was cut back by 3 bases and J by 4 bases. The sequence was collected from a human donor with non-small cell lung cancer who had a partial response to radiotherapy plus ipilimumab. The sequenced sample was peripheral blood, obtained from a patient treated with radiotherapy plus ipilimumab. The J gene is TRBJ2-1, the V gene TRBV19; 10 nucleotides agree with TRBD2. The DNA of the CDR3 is TGTGCCAGTAGTATCGGAGCTAGCGGGAGTTCTTACAATGAGCAGTTCTTC. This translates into CASSIGASGSSYNEQFF.